This entry lists 6 T cell receptor beta chains sequenced from one sample in a study of post-analysis software for immune sequencing data. Overall study findings and caveats: Patients had higher frequencies than controls of five or six TRBV segments, including TRBV5-6, TRBV5-1 and TRBV20-1.

Built from TCR beta cDNA, the libraries had unique molecular identifiers in them. TCRdb re-derived calls from the PCR reads in MiXCR, one entry per CDR3 protein. Of about 820,000 distinct CDR3 sequences detected, about 50% appear once; the ten largest clones hold approximately 4.4%. No antigen is known for these receptors. Specimen: blood. The source is a girl aged 10-17 years with multiple sclerosis.

V and J are TRBV4-1 and TRBJ2-7; maybe TRBD2 (6 bases). Between the trimmed V and J ends, which lost 1 base and 7 bases, there was a span of 14 bases. The CDR3 consists of 14 residues. Germline V gives CDR1 MGHRA, CDR2 YSYEKL. CDR3 sequence (DNA): TGCGCCAGCAGCCAAGTAGTGGATAGCGGTGAGCAGTACTTC. Translating it yields CASSQVVDSGEQYF.

V and J are TRBV20-1 and TRBJ2-7; no firm D call. The CDR3 consists of 11 residues. V was trimmed by 2 bases and J by 3 bases, leaving 5 bases between them. Per germline, CDR1 DFQATT and CDR2 SNEGSKA (reference sequence). CDR3 sequence (DNA): TGCAGTGCTAGACAGAGCTACGAGCAGTACTTC. It codes for CSARQSYEQYF.

The V call is TRBV12-3 or TRBV12-4, the J call TRBJ2-1; unclear D gene. The CDR3 sequence is 14 residues long. Trimming removed 5 bases from V and 2 bases from J, with 10 bases in between. In nucleotides, the CDR3 is TGTGCCAGCAGTAAACTTGGGGCCTACAATGAGCAGTTCTTC. Amino acid sequence: CASSKLGAYNEQFF.

The chain has TRBV27 and TRBJ2-1; D perhaps matches TRBD1 (5 bases). Between the trimmed V and J ends, which lost 4 bases and 11 bases, there was a span of 18 bases. Germline V gene data show CDR1 as MNHEY and CDR2 as SMNVEV (reference sequence). The CDR3 loop spans 14 amino acids. Here the CDR3 reads CASSYDQVSDKQFF. CDR3 nucleotides: TGTGCCAGCAGTTACGACCAGGTCTCGGACAAGCAGTTCTTC.

CDR3 loop: CASSLATEYNEQFF. CDR3 DNA sequence: TGTGCCAGCAGCTTAGCGACTGAGTACAATGAGCAGTTCTTC. The V call is TRBV7-8, the J call TRBJ2-1; no reliable D call. Germline CDR1 SGHVS, CDR2 FQNEAQ. The CDR3 sequence is 14 residues long. Trimming cost V 0 bases and J 4 bases, with 7 bases left between them.

To note about this clonotype: The junction shows a germline mismatch at one end, possibly a read error. The gene calls are TRBV7-7 and TRBJ2-3; 8 positions agree with TRBD1. Germline V gives CDR1 SSHAT, CDR2 FNYEAQ (reference sequence). This CDR3 has 15 amino acids. The CDR3 is CASSPGQGNTDTQYF. CDR3 nucleotide sequence: TGTGCTAGCAGCCCCGGACAGGGAAACACAGATACGCAGTATTTT.